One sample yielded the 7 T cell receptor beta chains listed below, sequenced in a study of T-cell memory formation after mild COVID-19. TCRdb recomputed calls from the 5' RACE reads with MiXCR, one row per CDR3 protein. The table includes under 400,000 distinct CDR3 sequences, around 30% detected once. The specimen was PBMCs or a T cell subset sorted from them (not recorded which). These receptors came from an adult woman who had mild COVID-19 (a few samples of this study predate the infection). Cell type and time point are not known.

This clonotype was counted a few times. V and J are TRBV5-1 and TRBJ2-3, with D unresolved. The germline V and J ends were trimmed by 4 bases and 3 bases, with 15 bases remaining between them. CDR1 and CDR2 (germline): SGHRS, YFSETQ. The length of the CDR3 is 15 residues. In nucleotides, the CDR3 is TGCGCCAGCAGCCGACTCGGAACGAGGACAGATACGCAGTATTTT. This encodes CASSRLGTRTDTQYF.

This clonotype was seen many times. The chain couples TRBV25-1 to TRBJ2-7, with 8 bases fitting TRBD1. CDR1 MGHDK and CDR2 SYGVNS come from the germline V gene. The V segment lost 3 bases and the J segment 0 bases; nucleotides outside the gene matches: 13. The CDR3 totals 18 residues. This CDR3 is CASSDEVGGQGGSYEQYF. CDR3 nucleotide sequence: TGTGCCAGCAGTGACGAGGTTGGCGGACAGGGAGGCTCCTACGAGCAGTACTTC.

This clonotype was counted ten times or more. CDR3 in DNA: TGTGCCAGCAGCTCCCGACTGGGGACGGGGTGGGACAATGAGCAGTTCTTC. Translation gives CASSSRLGTGWDNEQFF. V is TRBV7-8 and J is TRBJ2-1; either TRBD1 or TRBD2 may fit D (5 bases each). Germline CDR1 SGHVS, CDR2 FQNEAQ. The CDR3 covers 17 residues. V gave up 4 bases and J gave up 5 bases, with 21 bases separating them.

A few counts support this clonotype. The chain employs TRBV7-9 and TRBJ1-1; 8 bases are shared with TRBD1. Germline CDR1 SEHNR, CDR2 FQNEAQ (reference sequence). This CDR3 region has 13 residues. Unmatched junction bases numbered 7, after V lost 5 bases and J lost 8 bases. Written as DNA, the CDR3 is TGTGCCAGCAGCCGACAACCAGGGGGCGAAGCTTTCTTT. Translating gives CASSRQPGGEAFF.

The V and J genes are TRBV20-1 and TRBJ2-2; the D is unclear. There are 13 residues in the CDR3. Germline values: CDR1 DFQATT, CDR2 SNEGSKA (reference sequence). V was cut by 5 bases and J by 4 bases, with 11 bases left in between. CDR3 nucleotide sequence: TGCAGTGCTCAAACAAGGGCCACCGGGGAGCTGTTTTTT. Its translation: CSAQTRATGELFF.

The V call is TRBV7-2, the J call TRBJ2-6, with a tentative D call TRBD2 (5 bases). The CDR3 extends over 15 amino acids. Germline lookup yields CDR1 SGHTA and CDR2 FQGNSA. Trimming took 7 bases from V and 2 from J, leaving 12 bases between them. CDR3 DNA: TGTGCCAGCACCCCTTCACTAGCTGGGGCCAACGTCCTGACTTTC. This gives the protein CASTPSLAGANVLTF.

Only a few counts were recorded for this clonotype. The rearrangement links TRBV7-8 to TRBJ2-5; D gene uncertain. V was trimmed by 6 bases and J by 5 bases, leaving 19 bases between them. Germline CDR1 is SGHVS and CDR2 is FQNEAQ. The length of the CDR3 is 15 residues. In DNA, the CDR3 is TGTGCCAGCAGGGTTAGGCAAGCAACAATGGAGACCCAGTACTTC. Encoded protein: CASRVRQATMETQYF.